What follows are 8 T cell receptor beta chains derived from one specimen sequenced in a study of CD4+ T cells in melanoma. TCRdb keeps only in-frame clones here, not all; method: immunoSEQ multiplex PCR. The sample holds some 150,000 clones, 85% to 95% seen once. The receptors come from a human donor with melanoma.

The table lists this clone with a count of one. V usage is TRBV1 and J usage is TRBJ1-4; TRBD1 was called by the table and not checked on the DNA. TRBV1 is a recognized pseudogene. CDR3 length equals 14 residues. The CDR3: CTSSQRTGLEKLFF. CDR3 sequence (DNA): TGCACCAGCAGCCAGAGGACAGGGTTGGAAAAACTGTTTTTT.

The CDR3 nucleotides read TGTGCCAGCAGTTTAACGAGCAGGGCCGGGTGGGAAGCTTTCTTT. Amino acids: CASSLTSRAGWEAFF. This chain uses TRBV27 with TRBJ1-1; D is possibly TRBD1 (5 bases). Germline values: CDR1 MNHEY, CDR2 SMNVEV (reference sequence). This CDR3 region has 15 residues. The ends were cut back, 2 bases at V and 8 bases at J, with 18 bases in the middle.

The chain carries TRBV11-1 and TRBJ2-1; 8 positions agree with TRBD1. This CDR3 comprises 16 residues. Unmatched junction bases numbered 11, after V lost 5 bases and J lost 5 bases. Germline CDR1 reads SGHAT; CDR2 reads FQDESV (reference sequence). The CDR3 bases are TGTGCCAGCAGCGGCGGACAGGGCAAACCTAACAATGAGCAGTTCTTC. Protein: CASSGGQGKPNNEQFF.

This clone was observed a few times. J is TRBJ2-5 and V is TRBV6-5; the D call may be TRBD1 or TRBD2 (6 bases each). V lost 2 bases and J lost 7, with 11 bases in between. Germline V gene data show CDR1 as MNHEY and CDR2 as SVGAGI. The length of the CDR3 is 13 residues. This CDR3 is CASSYPGAATQYF. CDR3 nucleotides: TGTGCCAGCAGTTACCCGGGGGCTGCGACCCAGTACTTC.

V gene TRBV6-5 combines with J gene TRBJ2-1; no reliable D call. The CDR3 has 10 amino acids. Germline V gene data show CDR1 as MNHEY and CDR2 as SVGAGI. CDR3 sequence: CGVLVNEQFF. For the CDR3, the DNA is TGTGGAGTTCTGGTGAATGAGCAGTTCTTC.

CDR3 coding DNA: TGTGCCAGCAGCCCCTACGAGCGGAGCTCCTACAATGAGCAGTTCTTC. It specifies CASSPYERSSYNEQFF. The genes are TRBV11-3 and TRBJ2-1, with a weak D call TRBD2 (5 bases). V lost 5 bases and J lost 0, with 14 bases in between. In germline, CDR1 is SGHNT, CDR2 YENEEA. The CDR3 loop spans 16 amino acids.

This clone was recorded once. This sequence joins TRBV29-1 and TRBJ1-1, with TRBD1 matching 7 bases. The germline CDR1 and CDR2 sequences are SQVTM and ANQGSEA. V dropped 5 bases and J dropped 0; count of bases not matched to a gene: 6. This CDR3 has 14 amino acids. The CDR3 nucleotides read TGCAGCGTTAGACGACAGGGTATGAACACTGAAGCTTTCTTT. Its protein is CSVRRQGMNTEAFF.

The J gene is TRBJ2-2, the V gene TRBV11-2, with 8 nucleotides matching TRBD1. With V trimmed by 5 bases and J by 6 bases, 11 bases remained unmatched. The CDR3 has 16 amino acids. Germline V gene data show CDR1 as SGHAT and CDR2 as FQNNGV. CDR3 DNA: TGTGCCAGCAGCCCGAGATCAGGGGGCTCAGCCGGGGAGCTGTTTTTT. Amino acids: CASSPRSGGSAGELFF.